The sequence of this TCR beta chain was determined in a study of CD8+ T cells in alopecia areata. The wider study: Twice daily, treated patients received 5 to 10 mg of oral tofacitinib. General study results and limits: In patients, TCRs were shared less clearly than in mice, and HLA may possibly be involved. Compared with normal scalp, lesional scalp had higher clonality and more expanded CD8+ clones.

Points on this clone: The target antigen is unknown.

The investigators collected lesional scalp punch biopsies and peripheral blood from alopecia areata patients. The CDR3 length is 14 residues. Per the germline V gene, CDR1 is SGHTA and CDR2 is FQGNSA. V gave up 5 bases and J gave up 0 bases; unmatched junction bases: 3. Extracted from the samples, RNA was reverse transcribed into cDNA to serve as the sequencing template. Produced via immunoSEQ multiplex PCR; TCRdb's table is partial and in-frame only. The sample shows over 100,000 clones, approximately 49% of them seen only once. The starting material was CD8+ T cells sorted from blood, obtained at week 0. The V gene is TRBV7-2, the J gene TRBJ2-7; 8 bases map to TRBD2. This sequence originates from a human donor with alopecia areata. The CDR3 here is CASSPGRVSYEQYF. As DNA, the CDR3 is TGTGCCAGCAGCCCCGGGAGGGTCTCCTACGAGCAGTACTTC.